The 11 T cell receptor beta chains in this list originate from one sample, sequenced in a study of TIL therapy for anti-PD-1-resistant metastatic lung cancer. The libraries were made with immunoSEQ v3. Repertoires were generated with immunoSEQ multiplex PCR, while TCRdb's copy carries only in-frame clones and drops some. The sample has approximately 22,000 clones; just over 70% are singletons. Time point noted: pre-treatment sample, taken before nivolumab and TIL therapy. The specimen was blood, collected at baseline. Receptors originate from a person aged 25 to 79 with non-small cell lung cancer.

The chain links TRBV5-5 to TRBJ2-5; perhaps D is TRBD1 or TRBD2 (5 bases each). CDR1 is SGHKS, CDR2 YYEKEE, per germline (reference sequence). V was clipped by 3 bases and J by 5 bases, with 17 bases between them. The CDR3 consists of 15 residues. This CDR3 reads CASSWGRGFRETQYF. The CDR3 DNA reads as TGTGCCAGCAGCTGGGGCCGGGGATTCCGGGAGACCCAGTACTTC.

CDR3 sequence (DNA): TGTGCCAGCAGCTTCGGGCCTACGAGCACAGATACGCAGTATTTT. This translates into CASSFGPTSTDTQYF. The V gene is TRBV5-6, the J gene TRBJ2-3, with D unresolved. The CDR3 consists of 15 residues. V lost 2 bases to trimming and J lost 0 bases, with 10 bases between them. The germline V gene has CDR1 SGHDT and CDR2 YYEEEE.

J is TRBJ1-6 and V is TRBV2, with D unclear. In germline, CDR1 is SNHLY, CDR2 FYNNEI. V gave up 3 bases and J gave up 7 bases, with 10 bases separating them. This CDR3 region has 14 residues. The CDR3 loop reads CASSDFTPNSPLHF. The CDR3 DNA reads TGTGCCAGCAGTGATTTTACACCAAATTCACCCCTCCACTTT.

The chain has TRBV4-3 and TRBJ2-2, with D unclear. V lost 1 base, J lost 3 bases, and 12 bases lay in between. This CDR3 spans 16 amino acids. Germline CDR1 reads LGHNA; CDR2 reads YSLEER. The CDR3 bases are TGCGCCAGCAGCCAAGTCCTGGCTACCGACACCGGGGAGCTGTTTTTT. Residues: CASSQVLATDTGELFF.

DNA of the CDR3: TGCGCCAGCAGCTTGTTGGACGGTAACTATGGCTACACCTTC. Translating gives CASSLLDGNYGYTF. This rearrangement joins TRBV5-1 to TRBJ1-2, with D hard to call. The CDR3 runs to 14 residues. V was clipped by 1 base and J by 1 base, with 8 bases between them. The germline V gene encodes CDR1 SGHRS and CDR2 YFSETQ.

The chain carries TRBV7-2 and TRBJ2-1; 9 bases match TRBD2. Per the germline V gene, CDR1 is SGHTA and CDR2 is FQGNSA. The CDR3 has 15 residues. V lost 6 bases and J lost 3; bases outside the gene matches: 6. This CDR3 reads CASSLSGGSYNEQFF. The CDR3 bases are TGTGCCAGCAGTTTAAGCGGGGGGAGCTACAATGAGCAGTTCTTC.

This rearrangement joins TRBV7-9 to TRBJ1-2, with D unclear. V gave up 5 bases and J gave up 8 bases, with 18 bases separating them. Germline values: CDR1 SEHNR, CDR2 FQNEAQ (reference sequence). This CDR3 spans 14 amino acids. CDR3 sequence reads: CASSPGITKGGYTF. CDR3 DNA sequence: TGTGCCAGCAGCCCCGGGATCACGAAGGGAGGCTACACCTTC.

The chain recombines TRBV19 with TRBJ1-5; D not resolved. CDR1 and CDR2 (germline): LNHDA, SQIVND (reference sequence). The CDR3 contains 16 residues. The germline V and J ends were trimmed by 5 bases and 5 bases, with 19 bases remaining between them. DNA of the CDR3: TGTGCCAGTAGTGCTCGGAGTGGCAGGACCTATCAGCCCCAGCATTTT. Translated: CASSARSGRTYQPQHF.

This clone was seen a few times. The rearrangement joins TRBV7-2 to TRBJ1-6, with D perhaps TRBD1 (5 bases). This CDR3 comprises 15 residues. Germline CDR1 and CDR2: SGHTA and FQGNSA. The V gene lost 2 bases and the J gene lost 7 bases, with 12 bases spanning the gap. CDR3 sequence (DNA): TGTGCCAGCAGCTTACTGTGGGGGTCCAATTCACCCCTCCACTTT. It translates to CASSLLWGSNSPLHF.

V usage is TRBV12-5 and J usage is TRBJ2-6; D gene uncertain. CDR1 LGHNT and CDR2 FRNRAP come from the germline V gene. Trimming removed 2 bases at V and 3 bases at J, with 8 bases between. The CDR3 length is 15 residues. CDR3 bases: TGTGCTAGTGGTTTGTTCATGCTTGGGGCCAACGTCCTGACTTTC. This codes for CASGLFMLGANVLTF.

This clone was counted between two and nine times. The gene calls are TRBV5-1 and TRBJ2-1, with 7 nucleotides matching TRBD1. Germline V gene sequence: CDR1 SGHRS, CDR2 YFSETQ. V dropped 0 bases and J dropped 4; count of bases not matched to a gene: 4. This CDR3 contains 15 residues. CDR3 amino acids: CASSLEGQLYNEQFF. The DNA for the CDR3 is TGCGCCAGCAGCTTGGAGGGACAGCTTTACAATGAGCAGTTCTTC.